This TCR beta chain appears in the sequencing data of a study of blood T cell repertoires in COVID-19. Across the study: COVID-19 samples, acute and convalescent, were from the United States, Italy and Spain. Sample material is recorded as cDNA or gDNA derived from T cells, B-cell-depleted T cells, or PBMCs.

In the authors' workflow: Researchers report that nucleated cell counts were estimated from reference gene primer amplification. Sequenced by immunoSEQ multiplex PCR; TCRdb stores in-frame clones only, minus some. V, J and clone size derive from that table, while D and trimming were established from the DNA sequence. This sample carries approximately 89,000 clones, around 80% of them seen once, and the ten largest clones take less than 60%. CDR1 is SGHTA, CDR2 FQGNSA, per germline. This CDR3 has 13 amino acids. V lost 5 bases to trimming and J lost 5 bases; unmatched junction nucleotides: 3. This clone has more than one count but fewer than ten.

The chain uses TRBV7-2 and TRBJ2-5; TRBD2 matches at 9 bases. Sequencing used peripheral blood. This clonotype was sampled from a human donor in a cohort sampled during active COVID-19. In DNA form, the CDR3 reads TGTGCCAGCAGCGGTGGACTAGCGGAGACCCAGTACTTC. This gives the protein CASSGGLAETQYF.